This TCR beta chain was found in a study of T-cell reconstitution after alpha-beta-depleted transplantation in children. Study results and caveats: Several hundred graft clones that had expanded were reportedly the source of alpha-beta T cells about two months after transplant. T-cell counts and diversity at one year post-transplant came mainly from newly produced T cells. From surviving recipient T cells and thymic progenitors came the high day-60 TCRbeta diversity observed in some patients.

This CDR3 has 17 residues. Germline V gene lookup returns CDR1 MDHEN and CDR2 SYDVKM. V was trimmed by 4 bases and J by 0 bases, leaving 13 bases between them. During its preparation, the TCRbeta library received unique molecular identifiers. Using its own MiXCR run on the PCR reads, TCRdb lists one record per CDR3 protein. The table lists over 150,000 distinct CDR3 sequences, roughly 6.6% of them singletons, with 5.5% in the top ten. This clonotype was observed at least ten times. Its antigen is unknown. Here the sequenced sample was PBMCs, taken before TCRalphabeta/CD19-depleted stem cell transplant. This chain uses TRBV28 with TRBJ2-6; D is unresolved. The clonotype was recovered from a boy between 2 and 15 years old with acute lymphoblastic leukemia, due to receive a stem cell transplant. The CDR3 nucleotides are TGTGCCAGCAGTTCCTATCGTGGGGACTCTGGGGCCAACGTCCTGACTTTC. This encodes CASSSYRGDSGANVLTF.